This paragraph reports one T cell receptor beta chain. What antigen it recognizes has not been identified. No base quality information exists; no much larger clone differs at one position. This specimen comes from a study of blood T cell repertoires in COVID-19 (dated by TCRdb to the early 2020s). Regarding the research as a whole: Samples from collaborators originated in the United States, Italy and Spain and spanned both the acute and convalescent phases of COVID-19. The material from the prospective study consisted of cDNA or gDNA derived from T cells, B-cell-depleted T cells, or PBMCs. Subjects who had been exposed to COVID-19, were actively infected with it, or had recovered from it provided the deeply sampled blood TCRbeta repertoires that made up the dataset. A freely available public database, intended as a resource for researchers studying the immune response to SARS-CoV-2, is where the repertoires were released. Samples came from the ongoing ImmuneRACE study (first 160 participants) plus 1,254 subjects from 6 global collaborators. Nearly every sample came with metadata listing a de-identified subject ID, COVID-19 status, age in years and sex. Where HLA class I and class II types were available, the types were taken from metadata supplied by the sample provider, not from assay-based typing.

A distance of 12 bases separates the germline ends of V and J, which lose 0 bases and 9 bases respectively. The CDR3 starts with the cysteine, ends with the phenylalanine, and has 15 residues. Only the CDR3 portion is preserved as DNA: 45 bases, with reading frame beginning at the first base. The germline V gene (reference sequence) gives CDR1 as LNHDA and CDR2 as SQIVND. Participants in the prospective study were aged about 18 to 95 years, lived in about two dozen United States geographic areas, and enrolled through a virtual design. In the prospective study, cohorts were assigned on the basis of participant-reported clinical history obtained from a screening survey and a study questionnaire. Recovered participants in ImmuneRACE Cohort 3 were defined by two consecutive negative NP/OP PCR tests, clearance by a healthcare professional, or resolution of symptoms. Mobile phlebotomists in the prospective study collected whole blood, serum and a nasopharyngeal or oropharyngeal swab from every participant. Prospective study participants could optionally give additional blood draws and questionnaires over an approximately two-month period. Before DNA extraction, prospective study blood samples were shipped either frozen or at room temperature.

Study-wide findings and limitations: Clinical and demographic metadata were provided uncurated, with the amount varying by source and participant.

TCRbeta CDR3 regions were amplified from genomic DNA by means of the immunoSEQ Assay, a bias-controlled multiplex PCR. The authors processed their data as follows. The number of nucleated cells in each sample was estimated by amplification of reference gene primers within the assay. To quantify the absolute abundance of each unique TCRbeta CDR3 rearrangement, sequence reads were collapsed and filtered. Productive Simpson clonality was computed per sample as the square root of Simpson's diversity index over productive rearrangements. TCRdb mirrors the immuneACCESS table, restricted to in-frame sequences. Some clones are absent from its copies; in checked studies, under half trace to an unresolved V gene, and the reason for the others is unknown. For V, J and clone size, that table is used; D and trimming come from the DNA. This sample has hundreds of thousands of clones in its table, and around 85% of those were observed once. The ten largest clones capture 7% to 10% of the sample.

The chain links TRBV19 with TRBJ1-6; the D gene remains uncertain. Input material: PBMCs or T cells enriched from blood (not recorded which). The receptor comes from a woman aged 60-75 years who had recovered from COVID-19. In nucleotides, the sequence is TGTGCCAGTAGTATAGATCCAGGCAGTGGTTCACCCCTCCACTTT. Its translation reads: CASSIDPGSGSPLHF.